These 20 T cell receptor beta chains came from one sample sequenced in a study of blood T cell repertoires in COVID-19. The method was immunoSEQ multiplex PCR; TCRdb's version includes in-frame clones alone and lacks a portion of them. The sample carries 130,000 or so clones, around 89% recorded once. Sequences were obtained from peripheral blood. The receptors were sampled from a human donor in a cohort sampled during active COVID-19.

The chain uses TRBV7-6 and TRBJ2-7; 7 bases are a match to TRBD1. The CDR3 spans 14 residues. Trimming cost V 0 bases and J 6 bases; bases outside gene matches: 5. Germline-derived CDR1 and CDR2 are SGHVS and FNYEAQ. The CDR3 region has the DNA TGTGCCAGCAGCTTAGCGAAAAACAGGGGCGAGCAGTACTTC. This translates into CASSLAKNRGEQYF.

This clone was found once. V usage is TRBV28 and J usage is TRBJ2-7; D may be TRBD2 (5 bases). The V end was cut by 3 bases, the J end by 0 bases, with 9 bases between. The CDR3 totals 14 residues. In germline, CDR1 is MDHEN, CDR2 SYDVKM. DNA for the CDR3: TGTGCCAGCAGTTTCTTCGGGAACTCCTACGAGCAGTACTTC. Encoded protein: CASSFFGNSYEQYF.

The count of this clone is one. V is TRBV19 and J is TRBJ2-7; possible D gene TRBD1, 5 bases. Germline V gene lookup returns CDR1 LNHDA and CDR2 SQIVND (reference sequence). This CDR3 has 17 amino acids. Between the trimmed V and J ends, which lost 5 bases and 0 bases, there was a span of 20 bases. CDR3 region: CASSAGSGAGSSYEQYF. The CDR3 coding sequence is TGTGCCAGTAGTGCCGGGTCTGGGGCAGGGTCCTCCTACGAGCAGTACTTC.

The chain recombines TRBV7-9 with TRBJ2-2; a possible D gene is TRBD2 (5 bases). The CDR3 sequence is 19 residues long. Germline V gene lookup returns CDR1 SEHNR and CDR2 FQNEAQ (reference sequence). Trimming took 5 bases from V and 4 from J, leaving 26 bases between them. The CDR3 region is CASSPTRLGFRTLTGELFF. DNA for the CDR3: TGTGCCAGCAGCCCAACCAGGCTAGGGTTTCGGACTCTCACCGGGGAGCTGTTTTTT.

This chain connects TRBV9 to TRBJ1-6; D is unclear. V was cut by 0 bases and J by 9 bases, with 10 bases left in between. CDR3 size: 14 residues. The germline V gene encodes CDR1 SGDLS and CDR2 YYNGEE. CDR3 sequence (DNA): TGTGCCAGCAGCGTAGGGGAGGCGAGTTCACCCCTCCACTTT. It translates to CASSVGEASSPLHF.

The V call is TRBV4-1, the J call TRBJ2-7, with TRBD2 matching over 11 bases. Germline CDR1 is MGHRA and CDR2 is YSYEKL. The CDR3 sequence is 17 residues long. V dropped 3 bases and J dropped 9; count of bases not matched to a gene: 16. The CDR3 DNA follows: TGCGCCAGCAGCCAGCTCCCGACGGGACTAGCGGTCTTAGGGCAGTACTTC. It yields the protein CASSQLPTGLAVLGQYF.

The V and J genes are TRBV12-5 and TRBJ2-3; D gene uncertain. The V end was cut by 5 bases, the J end by 3 bases, with 3 bases between. The CDR3 length is 11 residues. Germline CDR1 and CDR2: LGHNT and FRNRAP. This chain's CDR3 is CASGLTDTQYF. CDR3 in DNA: TGTGCTAGTGGTCTGACAGATACGCAGTATTTT.

The chain employs TRBV13 and TRBJ1-2, with no clear D. V was cut by 5 bases and J by 4 bases, with 17 bases left in between. The CDR3 covers 15 residues. The germline V gene encodes CDR1 PRHDT and CDR2 FYEKMQ (reference sequence). The CDR3 DNA reads as TGTGCCAGCAGCACCGTATACCCCTCGGGCTATGGCTACACCTTC. Translating it yields CASSTVYPSGYGYTF.

The chain carries TRBV6-5 and TRBJ1-1; possible D gene TRBD1, 6 bases. CDR3 length equals 15 residues. Between the trimmed V and J ends, which lost 7 bases and 4 bases, there was a span of 19 bases. Germline V gene data show CDR1 as MNHEY and CDR2 as SVGAGI. DNA for the CDR3: TGTGCCAGCATACTCACACAGGGAATCGGCACTGAAGCTTTCTTT. It encodes CASILTQGIGTEAFF.

This clone was seen a few times. V gene TRBV9 combines with J gene TRBJ2-3, with a tentative D call TRBD1 (6 bases). CDR1 and CDR2 from the germline V gene are SGDLS and YYNGEE. Deletions cut 4 bases from V and 3 bases from J, with 24 bases between. CDR3 length: 18 amino acids. As DNA, the CDR3 is TGTGCCAGCAGCCCGCACCAAAGAGGGGGTCTTTGGACAGATACGCAGTATTTT. Residues: CASSPHQRGGLWTDTQYF.

This clone was seen only a few times. The V and J genes are TRBV7-9 and TRBJ2-7; D might be TRBD2 (5 bases). Trimming stripped 5 bases from V and 6 bases from J, with 8 bases between. The CDR3 covers 11 residues. The germline V gene has CDR1 SEHNR and CDR2 FQNEAQ (reference sequence). This chain's CDR3 is CASSPGFEQYF. The CDR3 bases are TGTGCCAGCAGCCCGGGGTTCGAGCAGTACTTC.

This sequence joins TRBV3-1 (or the pseudogene TRBV3-2) and TRBJ2-3; no clear D gene. CDR3 length: 14 amino acids. The V gene lost 6 bases and the J gene lost 2 bases, with 12 bases spanning the gap. Germline lookup yields CDR1 LGHDT and CDR2 YNNKEL (reference sequence). The CDR3 reads CASRSEALTDTQYF. Here the CDR3 DNA reads TGTGCCAGCAGATCAGAGGCCCTCACAGATACGCAGTATTTT.

The chain joins TRBV11-3 to TRBJ1-1; D is unclear. Germline V gene sequence: CDR1 SGHNT, CDR2 YENEEA. Trimming pared 0 bases from V and 7 bases from J, leaving 15 bases between. There are 15 residues in the CDR3. As DNA, the CDR3 is TGTGCCAGCAGCTTAGATCCGACTCCTCACGATGAAGCTTTCTTT. This translates into CASSLDPTPHDEAFF.

The V call is TRBV5-1, the J call TRBJ2-5, with 7 nucleotides matching TRBD1. From germline, CDR1 is SGHRS and CDR2 YFSETQ. V was pared by 4 bases and J by 3 bases, with 3 bases of the junction left unmatched. The CDR3 has 13 amino acids. The chain's CDR3 is CASSQGTEETQYF. The CDR3, as DNA: TGCGCCAGCAGCCAGGGGACAGAAGAGACCCAGTACTTC.

The CDR3 nucleotides are TGTGCCAGCAGCCCCCGAGGGGCGGGAGTGGTCTTAAATGAGCAGTTCTTC. This translates into CASSPRGAGVVLNEQFF. The chain has TRBV7-9 and TRBJ2-1; 7 bases are shared with TRBD2. V trimming: 5 bases; J trimming: 7 bases; junction bases outside the gene matches: 17. The CDR3 extends over 17 amino acids. Germline lookup yields CDR1 SEHNR and CDR2 FQNEAQ (reference sequence).

The J gene is TRBJ2-7, the V gene TRBV18; tentative D call: TRBD2 (5 bases). Germline lookup yields CDR1 KGHSH and CDR2 LQKENI. V was shortened by 0 bases and J by 0 bases, with 12 bases between the two germline ends. The CDR3 has 16 amino acids. The CDR3 DNA follows: TGTGCCAGCTCACCACCTCTGGAGGAGAGCTCCTACGAGCAGTACTTC. This translates into CASSPPLEESSYEQYF.

The CDR3 nucleotides are TGTGCCAGCAGCTTCGCAGGGGCCGCCGCCTACGAGCAGTACTTC. Residues: CASSFAGAAAYEQYF. The chain recombines TRBV11-2 with TRBJ2-7; D is possibly TRBD1 (6 bases). This CDR3 is 15 amino acids long. V lost 3 bases to trimming and J lost 2 bases, with 14 bases between them. Germline CDR1 and CDR2: SGHAT and FQNNGV.

V usage is TRBV5-5 and J usage is TRBJ1-6, with a weak D call TRBD1 (5 bases). Trimming removed 5 bases from V and 8 bases from J, with 14 bases in between. This CDR3 spans 14 amino acids. In germline, CDR1 is SGHKS, CDR2 YYEKEE (reference sequence). In nucleotides, the CDR3 is TGTGCCAGCAGTTGGACACAGGCGGATTCACCCCTCCACTTT. Translating it yields CASSWTQADSPLHF.

V is TRBV11-2 and J is TRBJ1-5; D is unresolved. Germline-derived CDR1 and CDR2 are SGHAT and FQNNGV. CDR3 size: 15 residues. The V gene lost 2 bases and the J gene lost 1 base, with 9 bases spanning the gap. The CDR3 region has the DNA TGTGCCAGCAGCTTATATGGCGGAAGCAATCAGCCCCAGCATTTT. Amino acids: CASSLYGGSNQPQHF.

The chain couples TRBV18 to TRBJ2-5, with 9 bases matching TRBD2. V lost 2 bases, J lost 5 bases, and 6 bases stayed unmatched. Looked up from germline, CDR1 is KGHSH and CDR2 is LQKENI. The CDR3 covers 15 residues. Here the CDR3 reads CASSPLAGVGETQYF. CDR3 nucleotide sequence: TGTGCCAGCTCACCATTAGCGGGAGTTGGTGAGACCCAGTACTTC.